This T cell receptor beta chain was recovered during a study of regulatory T cells in long-lasting Graves disease. Study details: Over 5 years on antithyroid drugs plus positive TSH receptor antibodies marked Graves' disease as persistent. The study's findings and limits: Persistent disease showed a preference for TRBV28, TRBJ1-2 and TRBJ2-5. Having only a small sample size may have limited accuracy.

According to the study, TCR beta libraries were built with iRepertoire HTBI primers and CDR3-region Arm-PCR. TCRdb called the multiplex PCR reads again in MiXCR, with one record for every CDR3 protein. Here the sample spans more than 300,000 distinct CDR3 sequences, roughly a fifth being singletons. As for time point: persistent/refractory GD, antithyroid drugs over 5 years with positive TRAb. Making the TCR library involved RNA that had been extracted from PBMCs. This CDR3 is 11 amino acids long. The V and J ends lost 4 bases and 6 bases respectively, with 10 bases between them. CDR1 GTSNPN and CDR2 SVGIG come from the germline V gene (reference sequence). This clonotype has just a few counts. Antigen specificity is unknown. This may stem from a read error, because a much larger clone lies one nucleotide away.

This chain uses TRBV30 with TRBJ2-7; a possible D gene is TRBD1 (5 bases). The TCR originated in a female donor with Graves disease. Sequencing was performed on peripheral blood mononuclear cells (PBMCs), taken when the disease was refractory, from a patient treated with antithyroid drugs. The DNA of the CDR3 is TGTGCCTGGACTAGGGGCAGCGAGCAGTACTTC. Translation gives CAWTRGSEQYF.